This T cell receptor beta chain originates from a study of blood T cells in healthy people across ages. Primers used in a second PCR of about 6 to 12 cycles were a sample-barcoded 5' primer and a J-beta primer mix. TCRdb ran MiXCR on the 5' RACE reads and lists one entry per CDR3 protein. Of 800,000 or so distinct CDR3 sequences in the sample, 20% to 25% were seen once. J gave up 6 bases and V 0 bases, and 19 bases lay outside the gene matches. Per the germline V gene, CDR1 is LGHNA and CDR2 is YSLEER. This CDR3 has 19 residues. This clonotype was counted only a few times. These sequences were also reported in another study, on T cells of mothers and their children.

The chain joins TRBV4-3 to TRBJ2-7; 8 nucleotides agree with TRBD2. Sequencing was done on a sample of blood. The clonotype comes from a boy younger than 18 in good health. The CDR3 nucleotides read TGCGCCAGCAGCCAAGATTGGCGGGAGGCCAACCCCGCCCTCTTCGAGCAGTACTTC. Amino acids: CASSQDWREANPALFEQYF.